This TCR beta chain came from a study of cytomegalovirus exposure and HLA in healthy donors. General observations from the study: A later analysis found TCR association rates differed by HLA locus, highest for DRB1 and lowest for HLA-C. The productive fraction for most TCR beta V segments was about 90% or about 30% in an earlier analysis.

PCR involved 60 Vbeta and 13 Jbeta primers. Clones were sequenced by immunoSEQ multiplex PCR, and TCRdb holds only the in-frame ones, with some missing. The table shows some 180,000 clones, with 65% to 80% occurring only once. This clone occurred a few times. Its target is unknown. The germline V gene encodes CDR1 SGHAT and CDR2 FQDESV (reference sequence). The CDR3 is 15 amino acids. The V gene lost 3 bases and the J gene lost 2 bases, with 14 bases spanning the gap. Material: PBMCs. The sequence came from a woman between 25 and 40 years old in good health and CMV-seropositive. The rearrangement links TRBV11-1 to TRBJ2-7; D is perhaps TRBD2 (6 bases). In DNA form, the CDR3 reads TGTGCCAGCAGCTTTTCAGCTAGCGAGACCTACGAGCAGTACTTC. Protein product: CASSFSASETYEQYF.